One and the same sample provided the 23 T cell receptor beta chains below, sequenced in a study of blood T cell repertoires in COVID-19. The data were produced by immunoSEQ multiplex PCR, yet TCRdb's version contains in-frame clones alone and is incomplete. The sample has about 370,000 clones; around 90% are singletons. Material: peripheral blood. The receptors come from a woman in her thirties with COVID-19, enrolled during active disease.

Written as DNA, the CDR3 is TGTGCCAGCAACTTAGAAGGGGCCAATCAGCCCCAGCATTTT. Amino acid sequence: CASNLEGANQPQHF. This chain uses TRBV12-1 with TRBJ1-5; the D call TRBD1 from the table was never checked on the DNA. TRBV12-1 is shown as a pseudogene. This CDR3 spans 14 amino acids.

The gene calls are TRBV19 and TRBJ1-2, with 9 bases fitting TRBD1. V lost 5 bases and J lost 3; bases outside the gene matches: 7. Germline V gives CDR1 LNHDA, CDR2 SQIVND (reference sequence). The CDR3 is made up of 15 amino acids. The CDR3: CASSSADRGYYGYTF. For the CDR3, the DNA is TGTGCCAGTAGTTCTGCGGACAGGGGTTACTATGGCTACACCTTC.

The gene calls are TRBV28 and TRBJ2-1, with D tentatively TRBD2 (5 bases). Germline V CDR1 and CDR2: MDHEN, SYDVKM. The V end was cut by 5 bases, the J end by 0 bases, with 11 bases between. The CDR3 length is 15 residues. In nucleotides, the CDR3 is TGTGCCAGCAGTCCTGAAGCGGACTCCTACAATGAGCAGTTCTTC. This codes for CASSPEADSYNEQFF.

The V and J genes are TRBV11-2 and TRBJ1-2; tentatively, D is TRBD1 (6 bases). From germline, CDR1 is SGHAT and CDR2 FQNNGV. The CDR3 is 15 amino acids. V lost 2 bases to trimming and J lost 4 bases, with 14 bases between them. CDR3 residues: CASSLSRGAIYGYTF. DNA for the CDR3: TGTGCCAGCAGCTTATCGCGGGGGGCTATCTATGGCTACACCTTC.

The chain employs TRBV28 and TRBJ2-1; weak D call: TRBD2 (7 bases). The V end lost 2 bases, the J end lost 6 bases, and 14 bases lay between the germline ends. The CDR3 runs to 15 residues. The germline CDR1 and CDR2 sequences are MDHEN and SYDVKM. CDR3 DNA sequence: TGTGCCAGCAGTTTAACGGGGGGCCTAACCAATGAGCAGTTCTTC. It yields the protein CASSLTGGLTNEQFF.

The chain employs TRBV2 and TRBJ2-2; 12 positions agree with TRBD2. CDR1 and CDR2 from the germline V gene are SNHLY and FYNNEI. V trimming: 6 bases; J trimming: 8 bases; junction bases outside the gene matches: 7. The CDR3 covers 15 residues. CDR3 region: CASSRTSGVVGELFF. CDR3 DNA: TGTGCCAGCAGCAGGACTAGCGGGGTTGTTGGGGAGCTGTTTTTT.

The rearrangement joins TRBV14 to TRBJ2-7; 10 nucleotides match TRBD1. This CDR3 has 16 residues. Trimming removed 4 bases from V and 2 bases from J; junction bases left unmatched: 8. Germline V gives CDR1 SGHDN, CDR2 FVKESK. This CDR3 is CASSRQGDRGAYEQYF. The CDR3 DNA is TGTGCCAGCAGCCGTCAGGGGGACAGGGGCGCCTACGAGCAGTACTTC.

The chain is built from TRBV6-2 or TRBV6-3 and TRBJ2-1; 9 bases are shared with TRBD2. V dropped 5 bases and J dropped 8; count of bases not matched to a gene: 4. Germline CDR1 is MNHEY and CDR2 is SVGEGT. The CDR3 is 13 residues long. CDR3 sequence: CASSPAGGYEQFF. CDR3 nucleotide sequence: TGTGCCAGCAGTCCAGCGGGGGGATATGAGCAGTTCTTC.

This rearrangement joins TRBV7-2 to TRBJ1-3; the match to TRBD1 covers 7 bases. Germline trimming cut 2 bases from V and 0 bases from J; bases unmatched to any gene: 1. The CDR3 covers 15 residues. Germline assignment: CDR1 SGHTA and CDR2 FQGNSA. CDR3 protein: CASSLWDSSGNTIYF. In nucleotides, the CDR3 is TGTGCCAGCAGCTTATGGGACAGCTCTGGAAACACCATATATTTT.

Here the CDR3 reads CASSIKRLRSGANVLTF. CDR3 sequence (DNA): TGTGCCAGTAGTATAAAGAGACTCCGCTCTGGGGCCAACGTCCTGACTTTC. The chain combines TRBV19 with TRBJ2-6; D gene ambiguous. From germline, CDR1 is LNHDA and CDR2 SQIVND (reference sequence). The length of the CDR3 is 17 residues. The germline V and J ends were trimmed by 2 bases and 0 bases, with 11 bases remaining between them.

In its sample, this clone was seen a few times. J is TRBJ1-3 and V is TRBV7-2; D possibly corresponds to TRBD1 (5 bases). V gave up 2 bases and J gave up 0 bases, with 8 bases separating them. The CDR3 has 15 residues. Germline V lookup: CDR1 SGHTA, CDR2 FQGNSA. CDR3 bases: TGTGCCAGCAGCTTATCAGGGAACTCTGGAAACACCATATATTTT. Residues: CASSLSGNSGNTIYF.

The chain uses TRBV4-1 and TRBJ1-5; TRBD1 aligns across 7 bases. The CDR3 spans 15 residues. Germline V CDR1 and CDR2: MGHRA, YSYEKL. Trimming took 2 bases from V and 2 from J; bases not matched to a gene: 3. The CDR3 sequence: CASSQTGVGNQPQHF. The CDR3 nucleotides are TGCGCCAGCAGCCAAACAGGGGTTGGCAATCAGCCCCAGCATTTT.

This sequence joins TRBV6-5 and TRBJ2-1, with D unresolved. The V gene lost 2 bases and the J gene lost 0 bases, with 11 bases spanning the gap. CDR1 is MNHEY, CDR2 SVGAGI, per germline. There are 16 residues in the CDR3. The CDR3 DNA reads as TGTGCCAGCAGTTACGGTATTCCCAGCTCCTACAATGAGCAGTTCTTC. It translates to CASSYGIPSSYNEQFF.

This clone was counted between two and nine times. The V and J genes are TRBV13 and TRBJ2-5, with 7 bases matching TRBD1. The CDR3 runs to 13 residues. V lost 8 bases and J lost 3; bases outside the gene matches: 6. In germline, CDR1 is PRHDT, CDR2 FYEKMQ (reference sequence). CDR3 region: CASSTGTEETQYF. CDR3 bases: TGTGCCAGCTCGACAGGGACCGAAGAGACCCAGTACTTC.

The chain recombines TRBV19 with TRBJ1-1, with D maybe TRBD1 (5 bases). Germline CDR1 LNHDA, CDR2 SQIVND (reference sequence). The V end lost 5 bases, the J end lost 0 bases, and 16 bases lay between the germline ends. The length of the CDR3 is 16 residues. This CDR3 is CASSPRGGGMNTEAFF. As DNA, the CDR3 is TGTGCCAGTAGTCCCCGGGGTGGGGGGATGAACACTGAAGCTTTCTTT.

This clone was observed a single time. This rearrangement joins TRBV28 to TRBJ1-2; 9 nucleotides line up with TRBD1. The CDR3 is made up of 13 amino acids. In germline, CDR1 is MDHEN, CDR2 SYDVKM. J gave up 6 bases and V 7 bases, and 6 bases lay outside the gene matches. The CDR3 DNA follows: TGTGCCAGCACCGAGGACAGGGGCGATGGCTACACCTTC. Encoded protein: CASTEDRGDGYTF.

The chain couples TRBV30 to TRBJ2-5, with 12 bases lining up with TRBD1. V trimming: 4 bases; J trimming: 4 bases; junction bases outside the gene matches: 7. CDR3 length: 15 residues. Looked up from germline, CDR1 is GTSNPN and CDR2 is SVGIG (reference sequence). The CDR3 coding sequence is TGTGCCTGGAACCGGGACAGGGGGCCGGGAGAGACCCAGTACTTC. It specifies CAWNRDRGPGETQYF.

This rearrangement joins TRBV7-2 to TRBJ2-5, with TRBD2 as a possible D gene (7 bases). V lost 5 bases and J 9 bases, leaving 19 bases between the germline ends. The CDR3 runs 14 residues. Germline loops: CDR1 SGHTA, CDR2 FQGNSA. The CDR3 loop is CASSAQRGASAQYF. CDR3 DNA: TGTGCCAGCAGCGCCCAACGGGGGGCTAGTGCCCAGTACTTC.

The chain employs TRBV11-2 and TRBJ2-7; 11 nucleotides align to TRBD1. The CDR3 is 14 amino acids. Germline V CDR1 and CDR2: SGHAT, FQNNGV. The J segment lost 9 bases and the V segment lost 1 base, leaving 5 bases of the junction unmatched. The CDR3 DNA follows: TGTGCCAGCAGCTTAGGCCCGGACAGGGGGCGGCAGTACGTC. It translates to CASSLGPDRGRQYV.

V is TRBV6-4 and J is TRBJ2-4; maybe TRBD1 (6 bases). Germline V CDR1 and CDR2: MRHNA, SNTAGT. The CDR3 covers 15 residues. V was pared by 6 bases and J by 7 bases, with 19 bases between. The CDR3, as DNA: TGTGCCAGCAGCCCAACAGGGTTAGATCGGAACATTCAGTACTTC. Translated, it gives CASSPTGLDRNIQYF.

This clone appeared a few times. This rearrangement joins TRBV29-1 to TRBJ2-3; possible D gene TRBD2, 5 bases. Germline V gene lookup returns CDR1 SQVTM and CDR2 ANQGSEA. The CDR3 is 16 residues long. Trimming cost V 3 bases and J 2 bases, with 18 bases left between them. In DNA form, the CDR3 reads TGCAGCGTTGAGAACGAGGACGGGAAGATCACAGATACGCAGTATTTT. It codes for CSVENEDGKITDTQYF.

V gene TRBV5-6 combines with J gene TRBJ2-6, with D possibly being TRBD1 (5 bases). The ends were cut back, 4 bases at V and 1 base at J, with 12 bases in the middle. The CDR3 spans 16 residues. From germline, CDR1 is SGHDT and CDR2 YYEEEE. CDR3 protein: CASSPTGTSGANVLTF. CDR3 nucleotides: TGTGCCAGCAGCCCCACAGGTACATCTGGGGCCAACGTCCTGACTTTC.

This chain links TRBV9 with TRBJ2-2, with 8 bases lining up with TRBD1. The CDR3 spans 16 residues. Germline-derived CDR1 and CDR2 are SGDLS and YYNGEE. V shed 3 bases, J shed 1 base, and the junction held 5 bases outside the gene matches. The CDR3 protein is CASSAPGTGNTGELFF. The DNA of the CDR3 is TGTGCCAGCAGCGCCCCCGGGACAGGGAACACCGGGGAGCTGTTTTTT.